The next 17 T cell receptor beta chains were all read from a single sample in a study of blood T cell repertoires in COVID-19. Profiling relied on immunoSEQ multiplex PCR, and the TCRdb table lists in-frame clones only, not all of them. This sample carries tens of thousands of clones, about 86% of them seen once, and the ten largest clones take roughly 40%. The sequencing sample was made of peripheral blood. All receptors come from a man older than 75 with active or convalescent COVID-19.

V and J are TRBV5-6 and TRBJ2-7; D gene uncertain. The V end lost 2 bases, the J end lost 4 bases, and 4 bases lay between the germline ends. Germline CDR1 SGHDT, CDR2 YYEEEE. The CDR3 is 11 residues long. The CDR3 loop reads CASSFLYEQYF. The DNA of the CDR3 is TGTGCCAGCAGCTTTCTATACGAGCAGTACTTC.

The CDR3 sequence is CASSPWGQRQPQHF. DNA of the CDR3: TGTGCCAGCAGCCCATGGGGGCAGAGGCAGCCCCAGCATTTT. This rearrangement joins TRBV6-6 to TRBJ1-5, with a possible D match to TRBD1 (6 bases). Deletions cut 6 bases from V and 7 bases from J, with 16 bases between. Germline V gene data show CDR1 as MNHNY and CDR2 as SVGAGI (reference sequence). The CDR3 covers 14 residues.

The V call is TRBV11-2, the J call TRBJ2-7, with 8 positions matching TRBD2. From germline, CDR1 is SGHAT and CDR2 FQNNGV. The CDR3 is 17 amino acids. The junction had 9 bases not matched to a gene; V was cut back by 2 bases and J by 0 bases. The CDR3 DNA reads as TGTGCCAGCAGCTTATTCGGCGGCGGGGGGCCCTCCTACGAGCAGTACTTC. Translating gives CASSLFGGGGPSYEQYF.

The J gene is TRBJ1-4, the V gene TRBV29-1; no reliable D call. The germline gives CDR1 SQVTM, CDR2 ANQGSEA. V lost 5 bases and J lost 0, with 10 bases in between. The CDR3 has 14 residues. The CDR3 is CSVRGFATNEKLFF. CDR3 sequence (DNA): TGCAGCGTTCGCGGATTTGCAACTAATGAAAAACTGTTTTTT.

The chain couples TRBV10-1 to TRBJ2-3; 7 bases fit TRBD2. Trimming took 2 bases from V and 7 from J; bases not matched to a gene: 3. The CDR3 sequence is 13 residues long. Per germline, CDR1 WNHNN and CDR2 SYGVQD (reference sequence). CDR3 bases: TGCGCCAGCAGTGAGCGGGGGGTGCATACGCAGTATTTT. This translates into CASSERGVHTQYF.

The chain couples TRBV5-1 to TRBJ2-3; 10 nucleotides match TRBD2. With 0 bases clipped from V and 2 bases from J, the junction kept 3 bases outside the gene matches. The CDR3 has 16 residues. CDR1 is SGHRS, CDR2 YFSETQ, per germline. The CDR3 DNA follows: TGCGCCAGCAGCTTGGGGGGACTAGCGAACACAGATACGCAGTATTTT. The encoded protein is CASSLGGLANTDTQYF.

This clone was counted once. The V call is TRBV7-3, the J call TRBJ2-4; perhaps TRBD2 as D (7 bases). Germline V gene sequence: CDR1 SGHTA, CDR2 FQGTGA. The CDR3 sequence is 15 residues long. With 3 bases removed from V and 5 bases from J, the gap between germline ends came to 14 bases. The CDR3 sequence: CASSFAGAPQNIQYF. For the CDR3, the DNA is TGTGCCAGCAGCTTTGCGGGGGCCCCTCAAAACATTCAGTACTTC.

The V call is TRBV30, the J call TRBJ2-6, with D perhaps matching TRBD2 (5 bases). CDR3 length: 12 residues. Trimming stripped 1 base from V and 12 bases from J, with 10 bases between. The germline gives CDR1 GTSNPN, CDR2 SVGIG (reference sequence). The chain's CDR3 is CAWSAGLGVLTF. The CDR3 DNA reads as TGTGCCTGGAGTGCGGGGTTAGGCGTCCTGACTTTC.

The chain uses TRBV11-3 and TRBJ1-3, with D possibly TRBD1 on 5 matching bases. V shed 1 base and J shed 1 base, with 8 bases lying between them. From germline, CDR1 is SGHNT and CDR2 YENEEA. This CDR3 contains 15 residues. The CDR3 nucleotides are TGTGCCAGCAGCTTAGGGACATCGTCTGGAAACACCATATATTTT. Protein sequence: CASSLGTSSGNTIYF.

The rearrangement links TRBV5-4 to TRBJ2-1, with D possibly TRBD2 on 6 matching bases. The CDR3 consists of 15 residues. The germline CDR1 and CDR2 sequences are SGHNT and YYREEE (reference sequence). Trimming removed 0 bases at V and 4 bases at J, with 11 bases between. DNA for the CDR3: TGTGCCAGCAGCTTGGGAGGAGGGCCGTACAATGAGCAGTTCTTC. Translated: CASSLGGGPYNEQFF.

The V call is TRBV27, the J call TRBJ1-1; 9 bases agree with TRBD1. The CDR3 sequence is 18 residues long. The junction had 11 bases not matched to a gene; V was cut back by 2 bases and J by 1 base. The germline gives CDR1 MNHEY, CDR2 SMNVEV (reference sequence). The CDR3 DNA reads TGTGCCAGCAGTTTAGGGACAGGGAATCCCAGCAGGAACACTGAAGCTTTCTTT. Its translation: CASSLGTGNPSRNTEAFF.

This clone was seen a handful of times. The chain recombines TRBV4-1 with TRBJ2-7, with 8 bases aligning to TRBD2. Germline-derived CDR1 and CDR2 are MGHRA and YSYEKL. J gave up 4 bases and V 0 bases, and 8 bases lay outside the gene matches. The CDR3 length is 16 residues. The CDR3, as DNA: TGCGCCAGCAGCCAAGAGGCCAGCGGGAGTATATACGAGCAGTACTTC. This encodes CASSQEASGSIYEQYF.

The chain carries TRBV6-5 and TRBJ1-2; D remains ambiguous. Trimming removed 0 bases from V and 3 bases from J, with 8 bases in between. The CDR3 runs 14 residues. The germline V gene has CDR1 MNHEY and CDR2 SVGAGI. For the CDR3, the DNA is TGTGCCAGCAGTTACTCAGCGGGCGACTATGGCTACACCTTC. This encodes CASSYSAGDYGYTF.

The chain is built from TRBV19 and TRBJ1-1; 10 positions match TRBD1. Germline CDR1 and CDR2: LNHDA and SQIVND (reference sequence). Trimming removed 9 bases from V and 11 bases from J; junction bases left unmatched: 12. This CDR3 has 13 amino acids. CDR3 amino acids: CASLAGTGVGAFF. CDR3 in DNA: TGTGCCAGCTTAGCCGGGACAGGGGTTGGGGCTTTCTTT.

The CDR3 spells CASAPPGQWYGYTF. The CDR3 DNA is TGTGCCAGCGCACCTCCGGGACAGTGGTATGGCTACACCTTC. This sequence joins TRBV6-5 and TRBJ1-2, with TRBD1 matching 7 bases. Per germline, CDR1 MNHEY and CDR2 SVGAGI. Trimming took 8 bases from V and 5 from J; bases not matched to a gene: 11. This CDR3 is built from 14 residues.

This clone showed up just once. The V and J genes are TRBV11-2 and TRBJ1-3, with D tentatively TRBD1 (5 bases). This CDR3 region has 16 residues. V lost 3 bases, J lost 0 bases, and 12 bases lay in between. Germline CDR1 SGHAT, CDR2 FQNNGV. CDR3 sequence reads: CASSLGRANSGNTIYF. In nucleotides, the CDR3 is TGTGCCAGCAGCTTGGGCAGGGCTAACTCTGGAAACACCATATATTTT.

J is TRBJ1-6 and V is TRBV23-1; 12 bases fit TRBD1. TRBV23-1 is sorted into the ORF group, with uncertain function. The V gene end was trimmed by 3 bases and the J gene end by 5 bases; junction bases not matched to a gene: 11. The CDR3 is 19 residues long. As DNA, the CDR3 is TGCGCCAGCAGTCATCCCGGGACAGGGGGCAGGGCCCATAATTCACCCCTCCACTTT. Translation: CASSHPGTGGRAHNSPLHF.